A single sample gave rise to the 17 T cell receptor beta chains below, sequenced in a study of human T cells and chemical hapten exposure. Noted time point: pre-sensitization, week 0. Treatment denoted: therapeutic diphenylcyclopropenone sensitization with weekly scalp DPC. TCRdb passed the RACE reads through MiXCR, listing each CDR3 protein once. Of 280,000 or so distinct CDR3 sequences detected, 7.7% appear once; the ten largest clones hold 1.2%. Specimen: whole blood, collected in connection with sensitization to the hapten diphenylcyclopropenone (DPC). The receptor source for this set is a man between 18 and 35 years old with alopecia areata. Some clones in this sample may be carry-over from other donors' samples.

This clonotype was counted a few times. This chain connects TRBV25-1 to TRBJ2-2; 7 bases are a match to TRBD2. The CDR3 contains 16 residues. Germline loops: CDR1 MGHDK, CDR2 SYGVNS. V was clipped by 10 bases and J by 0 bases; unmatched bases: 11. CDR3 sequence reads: CATSRGGLANTGELFF. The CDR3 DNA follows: TGTGCCACCAGCCGCGGGGGACTCGCGAACACCGGGGAGCTGTTTTTT.

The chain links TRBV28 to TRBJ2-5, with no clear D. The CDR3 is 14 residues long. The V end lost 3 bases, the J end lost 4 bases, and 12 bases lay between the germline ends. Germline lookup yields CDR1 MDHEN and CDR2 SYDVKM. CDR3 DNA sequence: TGTGCCAGCAGTTTCAACTTCGATCGAGAGACCCAGTACTTC. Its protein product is CASSFNFDRETQYF. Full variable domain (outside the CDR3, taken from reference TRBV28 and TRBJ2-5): DVKVTQSSRYLVKRTGEKVFLECVQDMDHENMFWYRQDPGLGLRLIYFSYDVKMKEKGDIPEGYSVSREKKERFSLILESASTNQTSMYLCASSFNFDRETQYFGPGTRLLVL.

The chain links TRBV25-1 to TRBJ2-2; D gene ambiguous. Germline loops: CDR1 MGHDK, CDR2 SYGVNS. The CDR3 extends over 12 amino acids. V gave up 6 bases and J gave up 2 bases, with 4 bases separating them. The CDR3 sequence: CASRHNTGELFF. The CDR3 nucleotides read TGTGCCAGCAGACACAACACCGGGGAGCTGTTTTTT.

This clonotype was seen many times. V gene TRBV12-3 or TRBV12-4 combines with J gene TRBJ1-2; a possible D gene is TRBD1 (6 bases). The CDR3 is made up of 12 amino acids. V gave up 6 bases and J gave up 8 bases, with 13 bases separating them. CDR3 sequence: CASRQGPTGYTF. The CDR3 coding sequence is TGTGCCAGCAGGCAGGGGCCGACAGGCTACACCTTC.

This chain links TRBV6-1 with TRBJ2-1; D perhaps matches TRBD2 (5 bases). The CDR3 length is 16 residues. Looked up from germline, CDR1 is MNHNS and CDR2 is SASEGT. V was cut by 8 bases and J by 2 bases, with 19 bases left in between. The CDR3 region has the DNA TGTGCCAGCCCTGAGGGATCAGGATCTCCCTACAATGAGCAGTTCTTC. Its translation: CASPEGSGSPYNEQFF.

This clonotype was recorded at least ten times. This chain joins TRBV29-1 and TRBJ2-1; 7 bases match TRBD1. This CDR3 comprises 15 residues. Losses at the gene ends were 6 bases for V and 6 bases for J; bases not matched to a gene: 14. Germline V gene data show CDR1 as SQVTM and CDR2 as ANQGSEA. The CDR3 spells CSVPLNRGRSNEQFF. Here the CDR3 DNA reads TGCAGCGTCCCCTTAAACAGGGGACGGAGCAATGAGCAGTTCTTC.

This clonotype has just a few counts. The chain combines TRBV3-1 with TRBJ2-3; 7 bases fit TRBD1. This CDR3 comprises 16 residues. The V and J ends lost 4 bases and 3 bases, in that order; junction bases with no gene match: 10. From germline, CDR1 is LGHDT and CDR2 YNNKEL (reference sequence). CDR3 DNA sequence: TGTGCCAGCAGCCTATACAACCCGGGACAGACAGATACGCAGTATTTT. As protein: CASSLYNPGQTDTQYF.

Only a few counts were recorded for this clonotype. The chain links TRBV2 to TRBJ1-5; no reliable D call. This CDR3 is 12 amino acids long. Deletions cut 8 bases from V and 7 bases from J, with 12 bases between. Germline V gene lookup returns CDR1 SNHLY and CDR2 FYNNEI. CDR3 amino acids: CASAGSRQPQHF. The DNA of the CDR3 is TGTGCCAGCGCGGGGTCGAGGCAGCCCCAGCATTTT.

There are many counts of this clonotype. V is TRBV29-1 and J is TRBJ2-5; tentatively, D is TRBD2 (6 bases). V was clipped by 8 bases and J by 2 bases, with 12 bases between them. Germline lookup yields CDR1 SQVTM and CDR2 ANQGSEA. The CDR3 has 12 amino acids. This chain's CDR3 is CSCRGVQETQYF. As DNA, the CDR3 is TGCAGCTGCCGCGGGGTACAAGAGACCCAGTACTTC. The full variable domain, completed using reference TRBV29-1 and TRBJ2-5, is SAVISQKPSRDICQRGTSLTIQCQVDSQVTMMFWYRQQPGQSLTLIATANQGSEATYESGFVIDKFPISRPNLTFSTLTVSNMSPEDSSIYLCSCRGVQETQYFGPGTRLLVL.

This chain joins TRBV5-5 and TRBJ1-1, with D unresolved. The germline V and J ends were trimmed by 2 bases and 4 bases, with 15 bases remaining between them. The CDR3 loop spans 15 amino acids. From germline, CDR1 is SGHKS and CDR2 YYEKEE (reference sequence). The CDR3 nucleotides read TGTGCCAGCAGCTTCTTGCTAGGTTCCGGCACTGAAGCTTTCTTT. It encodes CASSFLLGSGTEAFF.

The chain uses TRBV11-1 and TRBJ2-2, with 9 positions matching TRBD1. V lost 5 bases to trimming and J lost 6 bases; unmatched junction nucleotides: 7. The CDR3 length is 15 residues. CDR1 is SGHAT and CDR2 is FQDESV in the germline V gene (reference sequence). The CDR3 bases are TGTGCCAGCAGCGCCGGGACAGGGATGTCCGGGGAGCTGTTTTTT. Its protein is CASSAGTGMSGELFF.

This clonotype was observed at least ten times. This chain's CDR3 is CSVSGQRNTEAFF. CDR3 DNA: TGCAGCGTTTCGGGACAGAGAAACACTGAAGCTTTCTTT. The chain combines TRBV29-1 with TRBJ1-1, with 7 bases lining up with TRBD1. V was pared by 5 bases and J by 2 bases, with 5 bases of the junction left unmatched. Germline-derived CDR1 and CDR2 are SQVTM and ANQGSEA. The CDR3 runs 13 residues. The whole variable domain, remainder taken from reference TRBV29-1 and TRBJ1-1, is SAVISQKPSRDICQRGTSLTIQCQVDSQVTMMFWYRQQPGQSLTLIATANQGSEATYESGFVIDKFPISRPNLTFSTLTVSNMSPEDSSIYLCSVSGQRNTEAFFGQGTRLTVV.

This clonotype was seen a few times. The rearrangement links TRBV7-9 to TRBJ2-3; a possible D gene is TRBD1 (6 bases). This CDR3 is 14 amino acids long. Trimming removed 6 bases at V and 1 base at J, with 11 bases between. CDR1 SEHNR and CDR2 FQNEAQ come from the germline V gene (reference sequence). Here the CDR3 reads CASSWDTGTDTQYF. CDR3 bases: TGTGCCAGCAGTTGGGACACCGGCACAGATACGCAGTATTTT.

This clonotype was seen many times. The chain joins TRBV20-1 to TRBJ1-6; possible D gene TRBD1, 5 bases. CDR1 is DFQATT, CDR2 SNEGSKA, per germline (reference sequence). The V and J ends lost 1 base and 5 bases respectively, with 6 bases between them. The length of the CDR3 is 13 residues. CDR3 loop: CSARVTDNSPLHF. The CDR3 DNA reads TGCAGTGCTAGAGTGACAGATAATTCACCCCTCCACTTT.

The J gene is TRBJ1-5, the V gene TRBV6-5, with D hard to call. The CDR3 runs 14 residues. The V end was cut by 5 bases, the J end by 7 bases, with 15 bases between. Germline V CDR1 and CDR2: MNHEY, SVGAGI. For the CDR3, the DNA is TGTGCCAGCAGTGGAGGACGGATTGGCCAGCCCCAGCATTTT. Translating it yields CASSGGRIGQPQHF.

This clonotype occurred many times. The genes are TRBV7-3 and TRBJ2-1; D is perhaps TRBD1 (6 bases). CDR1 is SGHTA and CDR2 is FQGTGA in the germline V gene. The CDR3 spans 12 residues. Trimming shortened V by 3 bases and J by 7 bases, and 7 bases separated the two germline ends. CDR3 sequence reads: CASSLQGNEQFF. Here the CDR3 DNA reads TGTGCCAGCAGCTTGCAGGGGAATGAGCAGTTCTTC.

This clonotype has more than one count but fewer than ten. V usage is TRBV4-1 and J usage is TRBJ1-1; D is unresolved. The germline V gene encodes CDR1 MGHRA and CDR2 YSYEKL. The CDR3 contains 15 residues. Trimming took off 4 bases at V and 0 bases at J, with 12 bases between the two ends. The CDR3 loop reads CASSPGGRLNTEAFF. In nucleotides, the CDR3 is TGCGCCAGCAGCCCCGGCGGGAGGCTGAACACTGAAGCTTTCTTT.